The 14 T cell receptor beta chains below come from one sample, sequenced in a study of blood T cell repertoires in COVID-19. The method was immunoSEQ multiplex PCR; TCRdb's version includes in-frame clones alone and lacks a portion of them. This sample yields 350,000 to 450,000 clones, of which approximately 86% are seen a single time; roughly 6.6% belongs to the top ten. The sample was peripheral blood. The receptor source for this set is a woman aged 60-70 years with COVID-19, enrolled during active disease.

This clone was seen once. V is TRBV4-2 and J is TRBJ2-7, with 7 bases matching TRBD2. Losses at the gene ends were 0 bases for V and 3 bases for J; bases not matched to a gene: 8. The CDR3 is 16 amino acids. The V gene's germline CDR1 is LGHNA and CDR2 YNFKEQ. The CDR3 sequence: CASSQEQSSGDYEQYF. The CDR3 DNA reads as TGTGCCAGCAGCCAAGAGCAATCCAGCGGGGACTACGAGCAGTACTTC.

About this clone itself: The sample contains more than one DNA sequence encoding this CDR3. The V call is TRBV5-4, the J call TRBJ2-5; D is possibly TRBD2 (5 bases). Germline V lookup: CDR1 SGHNT, CDR2 YYREEE (reference sequence). With 2 bases removed from V and 1 base from J, the gap between germline ends came to 9 bases. The CDR3 totals 14 residues. The CDR3 DNA reads as TGTGCCAGCAGCTTAGGAAGCGGCCAAGAGACCCAGTACTTC. It yields the protein CASSLGSGQETQYF.

The table lists this clone with a count of one. This chain uses TRBV7-3 with TRBJ2-7, with unresolved D. Germline CDR1 SGHTA, CDR2 FQGTGA. The CDR3 has 13 residues. Trimming removed 5 bases from V and 2 bases from J, with 10 bases in between. As DNA, the CDR3 is TGTGCCAGCAGCCCCTACCTAGCCTACGAGCAGTACTTC. This encodes CASSPYLAYEQYF.

In this sample, this clone turned up once. The chain uses TRBV11-3 and TRBJ2-7; TRBD1 is a possible D gene (5 bases). V lost 1 base to trimming and J lost 2 bases, with 12 bases between them. This CDR3 spans 15 amino acids. The germline CDR1 and CDR2 sequences are SGHNT and YENEEA. The DNA of the CDR3 is TGTGCCAGCAGCTTAGGGGGCCCAGGCGCCTACGAGCAGTACTTC. It yields the protein CASSLGGPGAYEQYF.

The chain uses TRBV7-3 and TRBJ2-7; D might be TRBD2 (6 bases). V was clipped by 1 base and J by 4 bases, with 8 bases between them. The CDR3 covers 13 residues. In germline, CDR1 is SGHTA, CDR2 FQGTGA. Here the CDR3 reads CASSLMGGYEQYF. CDR3 coding DNA: TGTGCCAGCAGCTTAATGGGGGGTTACGAGCAGTACTTC.

This chain links TRBV10-2 with TRBJ2-1, with TRBD2 matching 8 bases. Germline values: CDR1 WSHSY, CDR2 SAAADI. This CDR3 is built from 13 residues. V dropped 8 bases and J dropped 12; count of bases not matched to a gene: 12. The CDR3 coding sequence is TGCGCCAGCTTGGGGGGGGGAGCGGGGGCGCAGTTCTTC. Translated, it gives CASLGGGAGAQFF.

The rearrangement joins TRBV9 to TRBJ1-2; D is possibly TRBD1 (6 bases). V was shortened by 0 bases and J by 6 bases, with 24 bases between the two germline ends. From germline, CDR1 is SGDLS and CDR2 YYNGEE. The CDR3 runs to 18 residues. The CDR3 DNA sequence: TGTGCCAGCAGCGTAGAATCAGTATTTGGGGGCGGCGAAAATGGCTACACCTTC. Protein product: CASSVESVFGGGENGYTF.

The V gene is TRBV11-3, the J gene TRBJ2-1, with 16 bases that match TRBD2. V shed 5 bases and J 9 bases; nucleotides not matched to a gene: 7. The CDR3 spans 16 residues. The germline CDR1 and CDR2 sequences are SGHNT and YENEEA. The DNA for the CDR3 is TGTGCCAGCAGCCCGGGACTAGCGGGGGGGCGCGTTGAGCAGTTCTTC. Its translation: CASSPGLAGGRVEQFF.

The J gene is TRBJ1-1, the V gene TRBV7-9, with D possibly being TRBD1 (5 bases). There are 12 residues in the CDR3. The germline CDR1 and CDR2 sequences are SEHNR and FQNEAQ (reference sequence). V was cut by 1 base and J by 11 bases, with 11 bases left in between. CDR3 nucleotide sequence: TGTGCCAGCAGCTTAGAGGGGTTATGGGCTTTCTTT. Translating gives CASSLEGLWAFF.

This clone was counted a few times. The chain links TRBV5-1 to TRBJ1-5; possibly TRBD1 for D (6 bases). Trimming pared 0 bases from V and 7 bases from J, leaving 17 bases between. Germline-derived CDR1 and CDR2 are SGHRS and YFSETQ. This CDR3 contains 16 residues. The chain's CDR3 is CASSLEGRGRLQPQHF. DNA for the CDR3: TGCGCCAGCAGCTTGGAGGGCAGGGGCCGTTTGCAGCCCCAGCATTTT.

The J gene is TRBJ1-1, the V gene TRBV7-8; the D gene is possibly TRBD1 (6 bases). Between the trimmed V and J ends, which lost 6 bases and 12 bases, there was a span of 14 bases. This CDR3 is 11 amino acids long. The germline CDR1 and CDR2 sequences are SGHVS and FQNEAQ. The CDR3 here is CASSPGQRTFF. The CDR3 nucleotides are TGTGCCAGCAGTCCAGGACAGCGAACTTTCTTT.

As regards this clone: The sample holds other DNA sequences that translate to the same CDR3. The V gene is TRBV11-3, the J gene TRBJ1-1; D perhaps matches TRBD1 (5 bases). The CDR3 loop spans 13 amino acids. V dropped 5 bases and J dropped 2 bases, with 9 bases sitting between them. Germline V gene sequence: CDR1 SGHNT, CDR2 YENEEA. CDR3 nucleotide sequence: TGTGCCAGCAGCCCAGGGCTAAACACTGAAGCTTTCTTT. It codes for CASSPGLNTEAFF.

The CDR3 is CASSIDARGGHNEQFF. CDR3 DNA: TGTGCCAGTAGTATAGATGCGAGGGGGGGACACAATGAGCAGTTCTTC. The chain is built from TRBV19 and TRBJ2-1, with D maybe TRBD2 (7 bases). This CDR3 is built from 16 residues. Trimming shortened V by 0 bases and J by 5 bases, and 14 bases separated the two germline ends. Germline V gene data show CDR1 as LNHDA and CDR2 as SQIVND (reference sequence).

The chain carries TRBV21-1 and TRBJ2-1; TRBD2 reflects the table's D call only, with no check against the DNA. TRBV21-1 is a known pseudogene. The CDR3 extends over 13 amino acids. CDR3 loop: CASSKGGYNEQFF. CDR3 sequence (DNA): TGTGCCAGCAGCAAGGGGGGGTACAATGAGCAGTTCTTC.